This T cell receptor beta chain was retrieved from a study of blood T cell repertoires in COVID-19. Authors' analysis steps: Reference gene primer amplification gave estimated nucleated cell counts. Profiling relied on immunoSEQ multiplex PCR, and the TCRdb table lists in-frame clones only, not all of them. V, J and clone size derive from that table, while D and trimming were established from the DNA sequence. Counted here are approximately 230,000 clones, around 86% occurring once; the ten biggest clones make up approximately 1.6%. Trimming pared 0 bases from V and 8 bases from J, leaving 12 bases between. This CDR3 spans 15 amino acids. Germline V CDR1 and CDR2: SGHKS, YYEKEE (reference sequence). This clone was recorded only once. Adults between roughly 18 and 100 years of age took part from 20 to 25 US areas.

Sequencing was carried out using PBMCs or T cells enriched from blood (not recorded which). The receptor comes from a man aged 35 to 55 who had recovered from COVID-19. This chain joins TRBV5-5 and TRBJ1-6; D is possibly TRBD1 (6 bases). The CDR3 reads CASSLGGLVDSPLHF. CDR3 nucleotide sequence: TGTGCCAGCAGCTTGGGGGGGCTGGTTGATTCACCCCTCCACTTT.